The 27 T cell receptor beta chains presented below share a single source sample, sequenced in a study of radiotherapy plus CTLA-4 blockade in lung cancer. Clones were read by immunoSEQ multiplex PCR, and TCRdb kept only the in-frame ones, dropping some. This sample has around 38,000 clones; 80% to 90% occur once, and the top ten carry around a fifth. The material sequenced was peripheral blood, taken from a patient treated with radiotherapy plus ipilimumab. The receptor set was obtained from a human donor with non-small cell lung cancer whose response to radiotherapy plus ipilimumab could not be evaluated.

The rearrangement uses TRBV4-1 and TRBJ2-7; 7 bases fit TRBD2. CDR1 MGHRA and CDR2 YSYEKL come from the germline V gene. Trimming took 4 bases from V and 3 from J; bases not matched to a gene: 3. The CDR3 consists of 13 residues. In DNA form, the CDR3 reads TGCGCCAGCAGCCCGGGACTACGCTACGAGCAGTACTTC. Its protein is CASSPGLRYEQYF.

The J gene is TRBJ2-4, the V gene TRBV6-1, with 10 nucleotides matching TRBD1. V gave up 5 bases and J gave up 2 bases; unmatched junction bases: 3. The CDR3 totals 15 residues. Germline V gene lookup returns CDR1 MNHNS and CDR2 SASEGT. CDR3 sequence (DNA): TGTGCCAGCAGTTGGGACAGGGGAACCAAAAACATTCAGTACTTC. This encodes CASSWDRGTKNIQYF.

V usage is TRBV6-4 and J usage is TRBJ1-2; D remains ambiguous. Trimming removed 2 bases at V and 5 bases at J, with 6 bases between. The CDR3 covers 12 residues. Germline CDR1 reads MRHNA; CDR2 reads SNTAGT. The CDR3 nucleotides are TGTGCCAGCAGTGACGGTAGTTATGGCTACACCTTC. Its protein product is CASSDGSYGYTF.

The rearrangement links TRBV28 to TRBJ2-1; D might be TRBD1 (6 bases). CDR1 is MDHEN and CDR2 is SYDVKM in the germline V gene. The CDR3 consists of 13 residues. V was shortened by 8 bases and J by 5 bases, with 13 bases between the two germline ends. The CDR3 DNA reads TGTGCCAGCGGAATAACAGGGAACAATGAGCAGTTCTTC. Amino acid sequence: CASGITGNNEQFF.

J is TRBJ2-7 and V is TRBV29-1; TRBD1 is a possible D gene (6 bases). This CDR3 contains 15 residues. Germline CDR1 SQVTM, CDR2 ANQGSEA. Trimming took 7 bases from V and 0 from J, leaving 19 bases between them. The CDR3 is CSASTPQGLSYEQYF. The DNA of the CDR3 is TGCAGCGCGAGTACACCACAGGGCCTCTCCTACGAGCAGTACTTC.

The chain employs TRBV6-5 and TRBJ2-7; the D gene is possibly TRBD1 (6 bases). Trimming cost V 6 bases and J 1 base, with 16 bases left between them. Germline CDR1 MNHEY, CDR2 SVGAGI. The CDR3 sequence is 15 residues long. The CDR3 loop is CASSVRGGISYEQYF. The CDR3 DNA is TGTGCCAGCAGCGTTAGAGGGGGTATATCCTACGAGCAGTACTTC.

The chain is built from TRBV12-5 and TRBJ1-6; tentatively, D is TRBD1 (6 bases). The CDR3 is made up of 18 amino acids. V dropped 9 bases and J dropped 7 bases, with 28 bases sitting between them. Germline assignment: CDR1 LGHNT and CDR2 FRNRAP. Written as DNA, the CDR3 is TGTGCTAGCCCAAACAGGGAAATGAAAACAAATGGAAATTCACCCCTCCACTTT. Translation: CASPNREMKTNGNSPLHF.

The chain recombines TRBV16 with TRBJ1-5; D possibly corresponds to TRBD1 (5 bases). This CDR3 region has 14 residues. V was cut by 2 bases and J by 2 bases, with 7 bases left in between. From germline, CDR1 is KGHSY and CDR2 FQNENV. CDR3 DNA: TGTGCCAGCAGCCAACAAGGGGGCAATCAGCCCCAGCATTTT. This sequence encodes CASSQQGGNQPQHF. Filled out from reference TRBV16 and TRBJ1-5, the complete variable domain reads GEEVAQTPKHLVRGEGQKAKLYCAPIKGHSYVFWYQQVLKNEFKFLISFQNENVFDETGMPKERFSAKCLPNSPCSLEIQATKLEDSAVYFCASSQQGGNQPQHFGDGTRLSIL.

The J gene is TRBJ2-3, the V gene TRBV4-3, with D maybe TRBD2 (5 bases). The CDR3 has 15 amino acids. The germline V gene encodes CDR1 LGHNA and CDR2 YSLEER. V was clipped by 4 bases and J by 2 bases, with 13 bases between them. CDR3 in DNA: TGCGCCAGCAGCCGTGGGCGGGCCGTCACAGATACGCAGTATTTT. Protein: CASSRGRAVTDTQYF.

The sample holds a few counts of this clone. The chain employs TRBV7-9 and TRBJ2-3; possible D gene TRBD1, 5 bases. CDR3 length: 15 residues. CDR1 is SEHNR and CDR2 is FQNEAQ in the germline V gene (reference sequence). V was shortened by 5 bases and J by 0 bases, with 12 bases between the two germline ends. CDR3 sequence reads: CASSPQGSSTDTQYF. Written as DNA, the CDR3 is TGTGCCAGCAGCCCCCAGGGAAGTAGCACAGATACGCAGTATTTT.

This clone was found once. The chain carries TRBV27 and TRBJ2-7, with D tentatively TRBD2 (6 bases). Germline V gene lookup returns CDR1 MNHEY and CDR2 SMNVEV (reference sequence). V was clipped by 6 bases and J by 0 bases, with 15 bases between them. CDR3 length: 15 amino acids. The CDR3 is CASSQSTGGSYEQYF. The DNA of the CDR3 is TGTGCCAGCAGCCAATCCACCGGGGGCTCCTACGAGCAGTACTTC.

V is TRBV6-6 and J is TRBJ2-1, with D possibly TRBD2 on 6 matching bases. The germline V gene encodes CDR1 MNHNY and CDR2 SVGAGI (reference sequence). Between the trimmed V and J ends, which lost 0 bases and 5 bases, there was a span of 11 bases. CDR3 length: 15 residues. The CDR3 loop reads CASSYSTGLDNEQFF. In nucleotides, the CDR3 is TGTGCCAGCAGTTACTCTACGGGACTTGACAATGAGCAGTTCTTC.

The count of this clone is one. CDR3 nucleotide sequence: TGTGCCAGCAGTTCTAGACTCGGGGGATCCTACGAGCAGTACTTC. It is translated as CASSSRLGGSYEQYF. This chain links TRBV28 with TRBJ2-7; D is possibly TRBD2 (6 bases). Germline lookup yields CDR1 MDHEN and CDR2 SYDVKM. The V end was cut by 4 bases, the J end by 1 base, with 14 bases between. The length of the CDR3 is 15 residues.

CDR3 coding DNA: TGCAGCGTTTCCGGACTAGCGGGAGGGCCTGGCGGGGAGCTGTTTTTT. It encodes CSVSGLAGGPGGELFF. The chain recombines TRBV29-1 with TRBJ2-2; TRBD2 matches 15 bases. This CDR3 spans 16 amino acids. Per the germline V gene, CDR1 is SQVTM and CDR2 is ANQGSEA. V shed 5 bases, J shed 7 bases, and the junction held 8 bases outside the gene matches.

The chain couples TRBV7-9 to TRBJ2-1; TRBD2 agrees at 11 bases. CDR3 length: 15 residues. Germline CDR1 and CDR2: SEHNR and FQNEAQ (reference sequence). V shed 8 bases and J 4 bases; nucleotides not matched to a gene: 7. The CDR3 bases are TGTGCCAGCGCCTGGGGGACTAGCGGATACAATGAGCAGTTCTTC. It translates to CASAWGTSGYNEQFF.

This clone was found a few times. Here the CDR3 reads CASSLTSTGEVQYF. As DNA, the CDR3 is TGTGCCAGCAGCCTTACATCGACAGGGGAAGTGCAGTACTTC. The chain has TRBV5-5 and TRBJ2-5, with TRBD1 matching 8 bases. The CDR3 totals 14 residues. Losses at the gene ends were 4 bases for V and 11 bases for J; bases not matched to a gene: 13. The germline gives CDR1 SGHKS, CDR2 YYEKEE (reference sequence).

The rearrangement links TRBV10-2 to TRBJ1-3, with D tentatively TRBD1 (6 bases). The CDR3 loop spans 13 amino acids. Germline CDR1 and CDR2: WSHSY and SAAADI. V was pared by 5 bases and J by 2 bases, with 7 bases between. The CDR3 coding sequence is TGCGCCAGCAGTCCAGGGGCTGGAAACACCATATATTTT. This sequence encodes CASSPGAGNTIYF.

CDR3 bases: TGCGCCAGCAGCGGTACAGCTGGTACGCAGTATTTT. It yields the protein CASSGTAGTQYF. The chain links TRBV5-1 to TRBJ2-3; D uncertain. CDR3 length: 12 residues. Germline loops: CDR1 SGHRS, CDR2 YFSETQ. V was trimmed by 4 bases and J by 8 bases, leaving 11 bases between them. The variable domain in full, with the rest retrieved from reference TRBV5-1 and TRBJ2-3, is KAGVTQTPRYLIKTRGQQVTLSCSPISGHRSVSWYQQTPGQGLQFLFEYFSETQRNKGNFPGRFSGRQFSNSRSEMNVSTLELGDSALYLCASSGTAGTQYFGPGTRLTVL.

This rearrangement joins TRBV10-1 to TRBJ2-1; maybe TRBD1 (7 bases). This CDR3 is 15 amino acids long. V lost 6 bases to trimming and J lost 0 bases, with 12 bases between them. Germline V lookup: CDR1 WNHNN, CDR2 SYGVQD (reference sequence). Here the CDR3 reads CASSPGGLSYNEQFF. The DNA for the CDR3 is TGCGCCAGCAGCCCAGGGGGACTCTCCTACAATGAGCAGTTCTTC.

J is TRBJ1-4 and V is TRBV6-6; D gene ambiguous. CDR3 size: 11 residues. Germline V gives CDR1 MNHNY, CDR2 SVGAGI (reference sequence). V dropped 7 bases and J dropped 10 bases, with 10 bases sitting between them. The CDR3 here is CASNTIRKLFF. For the CDR3, the DNA is TGTGCCAGCAACACAATTCGAAAACTGTTTTTT.

V and J are TRBV2 and TRBJ2-1, with 8 nucleotides matching TRBD1. CDR3 length: 15 amino acids. Germline assignment: CDR1 SNHLY and CDR2 FYNNEI. V was pared by 6 bases and J by 7 bases, with 11 bases of the junction left unmatched. CDR3 sequence (DNA): TGTGCCAGCAGCGCTGACAGGGGACGGGGGAATGAGCAGTTCTTC. It specifies CASSADRGRGNEQFF.

The rearrangement uses TRBV6-1 and TRBJ1-6, with 7 nucleotides matching TRBD1. J gave up 9 bases and V 7 bases, and 3 bases lay outside the gene matches. Germline loops: CDR1 MNHNS, CDR2 SASEGT. CDR3 length equals 12 residues. Here the CDR3 DNA reads TGTGCCAGCACAGGGGGGACTTCACCCCTCCACTTT. It translates to CASTGGTSPLHF.

This clone was counted a single time. CDR3 nucleotides: TGTGCCAGCAGTTTACTGGGGGGTGTGCAGTACTTC. Translation gives CASSLLGGVQYF. The rearrangement uses TRBV28 and TRBJ2-7; weak D call: TRBD2 (6 bases). The V gene's germline CDR1 is MDHEN and CDR2 SYDVKM. V lost 2 bases and J 9 bases, leaving 11 bases between the germline ends. The CDR3 loop spans 12 amino acids.

This chain uses TRBV4-1 with TRBJ2-1; tentative D call: TRBD1 (5 bases). The CDR3 runs to 15 residues. Trimming took 4 bases from V and 4 from J, leaving 14 bases between them. The germline V gene encodes CDR1 MGHRA and CDR2 YSYEKL. As DNA, the CDR3 is TGCGCCAGCAGCCCGGTCCAGGGCCCGTACAATGAGCAGTTCTTC. It encodes CASSPVQGPYNEQFF.

This rearrangement joins TRBV5-8 to TRBJ1-1, with TRBD1 identical over 8 bases. Germline CDR1 is SGHTS and CDR2 is YDEGEE. This CDR3 has 16 amino acids. The trim removed 0 bases at V and 4 bases at J, leaving 8 bases unmatched. CDR3 nucleotide sequence: TGTGCCAGCAGCTTGGGACCCACAGGGGGAAGCACTGAAGCTTTCTTT. The encoded protein is CASSLGPTGGSTEAFF.

The J gene is TRBJ2-7, the V gene TRBV4-2; 16 positions agree with TRBD2. V was clipped by 0 bases and J by 3 bases; unmatched bases: 8. The CDR3 sequence is 19 residues long. Germline CDR1 reads LGHNA; CDR2 reads YNFKEQ. The CDR3 nucleotides are TGTGCCAGCAGCCAAGATCGGGGACTAGCGGGGGGGGCAGACTACGAGCAGTACTTC. It translates to CASSQDRGLAGGADYEQYF.

The chain uses TRBV29-1 and TRBJ2-7; D ambiguous. V was cut by 4 bases and J by 1 base, with 5 bases left in between. The germline V gene has CDR1 SQVTM and CDR2 ANQGSEA. The CDR3 covers 11 residues. CDR3 protein: CSVATSYEQYF. In DNA, the CDR3 is TGCAGCGTTGCCACATCCTACGAGCAGTACTTC.